The text below deals with one T cell receptor (beta chain). J gave up 5 bases and V 4 bases, and 9 bases lay outside the gene matches. Germline CDR1 and CDR2: KGHSH and LQKENI. The CDR3 runs 15 residues. TCRdb re-analysed the RT-PCR reads in MiXCR, keeping a single row per CDR3 protein. The sample holds more than 600,000 distinct CDR3 sequences, 13% to 15% seen once. The receptor was isolated from a female donor in good health, serving as a healthy control. This chain connects TRBV18 to TRBJ1-2, with 8 bases fitting TRBD1. Sequenced input: memory CD4+ T cells from blood. CDR3 residues: CASSQGRGLGYGYTF. CDR3 coding DNA: TGTGCCAGCTCACAGGGCAGGGGGCTTGGATATGGCTACACCTTC.